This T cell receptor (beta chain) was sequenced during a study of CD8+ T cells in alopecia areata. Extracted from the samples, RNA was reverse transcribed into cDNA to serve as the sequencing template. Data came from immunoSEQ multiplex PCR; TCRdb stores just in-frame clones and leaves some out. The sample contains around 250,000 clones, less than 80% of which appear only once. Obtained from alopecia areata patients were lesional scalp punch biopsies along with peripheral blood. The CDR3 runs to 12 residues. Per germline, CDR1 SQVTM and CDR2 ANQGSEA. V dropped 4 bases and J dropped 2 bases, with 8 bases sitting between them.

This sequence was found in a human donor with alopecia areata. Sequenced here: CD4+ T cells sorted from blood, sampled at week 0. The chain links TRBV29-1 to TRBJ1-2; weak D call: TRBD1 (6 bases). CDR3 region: CSVGGQNYGYTF. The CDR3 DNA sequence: TGCAGCGTTGGTGGACAGAACTATGGCTACACCTTC.